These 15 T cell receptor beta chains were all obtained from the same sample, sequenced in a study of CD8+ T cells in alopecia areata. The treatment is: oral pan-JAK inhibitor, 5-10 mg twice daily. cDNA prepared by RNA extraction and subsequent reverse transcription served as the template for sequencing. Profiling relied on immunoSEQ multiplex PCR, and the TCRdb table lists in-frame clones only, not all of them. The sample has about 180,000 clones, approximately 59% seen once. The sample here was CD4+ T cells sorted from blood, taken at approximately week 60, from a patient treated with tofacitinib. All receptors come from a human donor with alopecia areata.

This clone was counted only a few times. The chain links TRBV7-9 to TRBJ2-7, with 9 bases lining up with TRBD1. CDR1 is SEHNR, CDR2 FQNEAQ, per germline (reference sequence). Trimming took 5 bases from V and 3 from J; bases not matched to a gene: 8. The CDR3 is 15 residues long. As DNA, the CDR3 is TGTGCCAGCAGCGACCCGATGACAGGGGGCTACGAGCAGTACTTC. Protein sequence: CASSDPMTGGYEQYF. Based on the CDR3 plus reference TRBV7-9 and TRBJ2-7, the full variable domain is DTGVSQNPRHKITKRGQNVTFRCDPISEHNRLYWYRQTLGQGPEFLTYFQNEAQLEKSRLLSDRFSAERPKGSFSTLEIQRTEQGDSAMYLCASSDPMTGGYEQYFGPGTRLTVT.

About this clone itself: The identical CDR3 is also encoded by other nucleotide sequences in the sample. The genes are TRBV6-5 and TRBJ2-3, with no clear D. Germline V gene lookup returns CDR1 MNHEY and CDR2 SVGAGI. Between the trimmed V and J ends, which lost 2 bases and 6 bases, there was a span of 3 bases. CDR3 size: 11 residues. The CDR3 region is CASSYGDTQYF. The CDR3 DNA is TGTGCCAGCAGTTACGGGGATACGCAGTATTTT.

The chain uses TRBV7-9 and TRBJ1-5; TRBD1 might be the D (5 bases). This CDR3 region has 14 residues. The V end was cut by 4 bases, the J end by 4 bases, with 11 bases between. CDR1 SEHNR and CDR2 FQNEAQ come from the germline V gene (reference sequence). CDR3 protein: CASSSTTANQPQHF. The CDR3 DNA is TGTGCCAGCAGCTCGACGACAGCTAATCAGCCCCAGCATTTT.

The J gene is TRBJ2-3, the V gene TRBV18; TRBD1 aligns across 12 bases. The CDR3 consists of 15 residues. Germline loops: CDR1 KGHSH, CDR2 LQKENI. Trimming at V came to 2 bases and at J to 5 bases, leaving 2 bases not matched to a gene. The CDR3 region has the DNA TGTGCCAGCTCACCAGGGACAGGGGGCAGAGATACGCAGTATTTT. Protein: CASSPGTGGRDTQYF.

The CDR3 sequence: CAWSLVGQGIQPQHF. For the CDR3, the DNA is TGTGCCTGGAGTTTGGTGGGACAGGGAATCCAACCCCAGCATTTT. The chain links TRBV30 to TRBJ1-5, with TRBD1 matching 9 bases. This CDR3 has 15 amino acids. The V and J ends lost 2 bases and 10 bases, in that order; junction bases with no gene match: 12. Germline V gene sequence: CDR1 GTSNPN, CDR2 SVGIG (reference sequence).

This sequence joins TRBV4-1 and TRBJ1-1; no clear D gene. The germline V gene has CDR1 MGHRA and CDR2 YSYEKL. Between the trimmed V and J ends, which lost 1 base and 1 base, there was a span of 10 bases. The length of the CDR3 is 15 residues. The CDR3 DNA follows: TGCGCCAGCAGCCAAGTAGGGCCTTCGAACACTGAAGCTTTCTTT. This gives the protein CASSQVGPSNTEAFF.

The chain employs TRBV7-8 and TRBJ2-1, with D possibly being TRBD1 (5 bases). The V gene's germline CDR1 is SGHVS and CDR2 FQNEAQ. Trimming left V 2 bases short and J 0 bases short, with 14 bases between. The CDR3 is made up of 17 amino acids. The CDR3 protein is CASSLFGPGPSYNEQFF. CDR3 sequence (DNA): TGTGCCAGCAGCTTATTCGGTCCAGGGCCCTCCTACAATGAGCAGTTCTTC.

The CDR3 coding sequence is TGCGCCAGCTCGGTGGGGGATGTTACTGAAGCTTTCTTT. Protein: CASSVGDVTEAFF. The chain couples TRBV5-1 to TRBJ1-1, with D maybe TRBD1 (5 bases). Trimming took off 7 bases at V and 5 bases at J, with 15 bases between the two ends. The CDR3 sequence is 13 residues long. The germline CDR1 and CDR2 sequences are SGHRS and YFSETQ.

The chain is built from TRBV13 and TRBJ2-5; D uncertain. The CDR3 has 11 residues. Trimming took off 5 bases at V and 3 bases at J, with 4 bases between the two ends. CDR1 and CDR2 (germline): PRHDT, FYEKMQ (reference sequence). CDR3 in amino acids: CASSVEETQYF. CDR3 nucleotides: TGTGCCAGCAGCGTAGAAGAGACCCAGTACTTC.

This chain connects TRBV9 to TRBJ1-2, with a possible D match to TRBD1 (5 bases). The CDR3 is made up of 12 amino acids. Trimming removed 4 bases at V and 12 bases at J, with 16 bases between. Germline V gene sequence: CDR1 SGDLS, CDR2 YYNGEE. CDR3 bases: TGTGCCAGCAGCATCTCGCCGGGGGTCCACACCTTC. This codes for CASSISPGVHTF.

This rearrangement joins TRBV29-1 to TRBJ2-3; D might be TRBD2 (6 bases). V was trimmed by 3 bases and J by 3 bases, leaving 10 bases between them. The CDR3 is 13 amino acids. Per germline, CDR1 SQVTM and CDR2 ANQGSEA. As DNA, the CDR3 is TGCAGCGTTGAGGGACTCGTTACAGATACGCAGTATTTT. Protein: CSVEGLVTDTQYF.

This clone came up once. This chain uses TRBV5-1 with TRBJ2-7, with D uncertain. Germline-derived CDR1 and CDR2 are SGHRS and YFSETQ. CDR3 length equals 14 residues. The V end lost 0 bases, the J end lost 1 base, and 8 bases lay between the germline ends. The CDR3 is CASSLVSSSYEQYF. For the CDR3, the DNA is TGCGCCAGCAGCTTGGTTTCTTCTTCCTACGAGCAGTACTTC.

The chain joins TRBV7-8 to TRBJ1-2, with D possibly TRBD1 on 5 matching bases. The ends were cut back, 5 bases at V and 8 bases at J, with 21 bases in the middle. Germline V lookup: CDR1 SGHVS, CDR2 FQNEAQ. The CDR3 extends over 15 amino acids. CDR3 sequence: CASSPGPPGGRGYTF. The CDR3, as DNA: TGTGCCAGCAGCCCTGGGCCTCCGGGGGGGAGGGGCTACACCTTC. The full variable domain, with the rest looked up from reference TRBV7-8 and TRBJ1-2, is GAGVSQSPRYKVAKRGQDVALRCDPISGHVSLFWYQQALGQGPEFLTYFQNEAQLDKSGLPSDRFFAERPEGSVSTLKIQRTQQEDSAVYLCASSPGPPGGRGYTFGSGTRLTVV.

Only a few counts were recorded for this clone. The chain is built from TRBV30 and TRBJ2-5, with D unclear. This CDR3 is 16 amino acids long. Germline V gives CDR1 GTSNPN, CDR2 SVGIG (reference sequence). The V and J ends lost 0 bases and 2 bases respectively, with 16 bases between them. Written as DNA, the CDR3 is TGTGCCTGGAGTGTACTGCTAGGCGCGTTTCAAGAGACCCAGTACTTC. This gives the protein CAWSVLLGAFQETQYF.

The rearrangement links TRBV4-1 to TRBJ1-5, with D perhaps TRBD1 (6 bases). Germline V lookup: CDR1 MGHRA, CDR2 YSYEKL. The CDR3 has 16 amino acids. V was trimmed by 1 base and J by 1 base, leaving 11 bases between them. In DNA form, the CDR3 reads TGCGCCAGCAGCCAAGCGGAGGGGGTGAGCAATCAGCCCCAGCATTTT. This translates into CASSQAEGVSNQPQHF.